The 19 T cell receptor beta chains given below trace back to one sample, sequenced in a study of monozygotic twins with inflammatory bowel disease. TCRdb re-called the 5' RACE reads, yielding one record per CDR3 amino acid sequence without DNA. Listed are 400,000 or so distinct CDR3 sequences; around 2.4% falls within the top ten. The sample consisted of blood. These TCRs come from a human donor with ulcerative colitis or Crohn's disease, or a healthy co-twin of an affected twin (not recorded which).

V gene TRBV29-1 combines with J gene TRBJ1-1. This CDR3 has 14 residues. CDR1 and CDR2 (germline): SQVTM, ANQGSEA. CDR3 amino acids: CSVANRAPNTEAFF.

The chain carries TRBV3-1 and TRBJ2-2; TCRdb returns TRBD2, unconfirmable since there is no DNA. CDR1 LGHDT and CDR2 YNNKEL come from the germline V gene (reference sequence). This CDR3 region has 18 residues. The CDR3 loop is CASSQGVMLAGRSGELFF.

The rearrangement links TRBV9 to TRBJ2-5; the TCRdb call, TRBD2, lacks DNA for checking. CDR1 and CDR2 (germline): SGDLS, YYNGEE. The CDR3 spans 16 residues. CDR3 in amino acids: CASSVGSGGAPETQYF. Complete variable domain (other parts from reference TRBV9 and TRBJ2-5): DSGVTQTPKHLITATGQRVTLRCSPRSGDLSVYWYQQSLDQGLQFLIQYYNGEERAKGNILERFSAQQFPDLHSELNLSSLELGDSALYFCASSVGSGGAPETQYFGPGTRLLVL.

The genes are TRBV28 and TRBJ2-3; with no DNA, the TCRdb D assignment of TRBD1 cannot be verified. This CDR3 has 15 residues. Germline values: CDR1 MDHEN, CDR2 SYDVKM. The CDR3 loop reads CASSHRQGVRDTQYF.

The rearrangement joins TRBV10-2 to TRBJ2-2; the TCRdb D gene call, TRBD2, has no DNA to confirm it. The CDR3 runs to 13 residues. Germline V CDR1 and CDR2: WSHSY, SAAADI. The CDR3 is CASGDLNTGELFF.

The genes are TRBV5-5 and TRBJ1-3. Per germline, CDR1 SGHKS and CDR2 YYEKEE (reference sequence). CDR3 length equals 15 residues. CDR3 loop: CASSFRTDSGNTIYF.

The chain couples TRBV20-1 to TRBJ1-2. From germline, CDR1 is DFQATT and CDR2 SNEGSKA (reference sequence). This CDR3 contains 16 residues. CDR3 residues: CSARAPTEAANYGYTF.

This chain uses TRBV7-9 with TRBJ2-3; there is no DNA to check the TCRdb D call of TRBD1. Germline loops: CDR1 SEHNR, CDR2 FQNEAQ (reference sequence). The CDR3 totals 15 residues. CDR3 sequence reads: CASSLTRSPGDTQYF.

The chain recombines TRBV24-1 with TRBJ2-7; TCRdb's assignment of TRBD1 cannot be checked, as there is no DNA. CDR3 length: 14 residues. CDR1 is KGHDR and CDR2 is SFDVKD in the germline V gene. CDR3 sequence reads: CATSDRTGSYEQYF.

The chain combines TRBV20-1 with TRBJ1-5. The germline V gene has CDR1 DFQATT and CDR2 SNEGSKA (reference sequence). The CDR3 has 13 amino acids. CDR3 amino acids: CSARGGSGQPQHF.

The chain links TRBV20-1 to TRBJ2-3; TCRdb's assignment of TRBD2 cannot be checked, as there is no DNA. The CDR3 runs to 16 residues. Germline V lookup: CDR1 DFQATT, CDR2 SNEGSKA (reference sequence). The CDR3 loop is CSAEHLIAGGTDTQYF.

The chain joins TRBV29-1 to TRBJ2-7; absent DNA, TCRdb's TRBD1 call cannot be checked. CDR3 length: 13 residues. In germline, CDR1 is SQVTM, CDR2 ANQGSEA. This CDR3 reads CSVPGKGSYEQYF.

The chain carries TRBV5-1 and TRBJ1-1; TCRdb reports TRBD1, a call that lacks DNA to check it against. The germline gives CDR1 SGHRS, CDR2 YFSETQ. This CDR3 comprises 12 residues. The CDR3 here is CASSPGQGEAFF.

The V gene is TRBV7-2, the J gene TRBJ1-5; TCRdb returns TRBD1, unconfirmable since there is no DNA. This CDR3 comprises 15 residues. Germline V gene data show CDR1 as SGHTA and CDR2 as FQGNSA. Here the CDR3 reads CASSLAGRERQPQHF.

The CDR3 sequence: CASSLRTSFGEQFF. The chain recombines TRBV3-1 with TRBJ2-1; as DNA is missing, the TRBD2 call by TCRdb cannot be tested. The CDR3 totals 14 residues. Germline V gene sequence: CDR1 LGHDT, CDR2 YNNKEL (reference sequence).

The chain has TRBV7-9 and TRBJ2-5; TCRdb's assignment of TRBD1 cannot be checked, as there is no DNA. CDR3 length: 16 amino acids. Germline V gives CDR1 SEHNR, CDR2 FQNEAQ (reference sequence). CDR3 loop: CASSPGTNPGGETQYF.

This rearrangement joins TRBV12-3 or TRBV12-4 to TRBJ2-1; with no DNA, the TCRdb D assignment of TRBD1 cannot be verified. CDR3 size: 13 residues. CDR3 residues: CASSSAEPGFQFF.

CDR3: CASSEEFGDNQPQHF. The chain has TRBV2 and TRBJ1-5. Germline loops: CDR1 SNHLY, CDR2 FYNNEI. The CDR3 sequence is 15 residues long. Based on the CDR3 plus reference TRBV2 and TRBJ1-5, the full variable domain is EPEVTQTPSHQVTQMGQEVILRCVPISNHLYFYWYRQILGQKVEFLVSFYNNEISEKSEIFDDQFSVERPDGSNFTLKIRSTKLEDSAMYFCASSEEFGDNQPQHFGDGTRLSIL.

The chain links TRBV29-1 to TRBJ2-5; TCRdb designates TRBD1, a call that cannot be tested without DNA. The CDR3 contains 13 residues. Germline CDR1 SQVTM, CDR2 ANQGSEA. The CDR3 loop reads CSVGGPNQETQYF. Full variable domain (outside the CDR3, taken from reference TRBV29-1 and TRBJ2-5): SAVISQKPSRDICQRGTSLTIQCQVDSQVTMMFWYRQQPGQSLTLIATANQGSEATYESGFVIDKFPISRPNLTFSTLTVSNMSPEDSSIYLCSVGGPNQETQYFGPGTRLLVL.